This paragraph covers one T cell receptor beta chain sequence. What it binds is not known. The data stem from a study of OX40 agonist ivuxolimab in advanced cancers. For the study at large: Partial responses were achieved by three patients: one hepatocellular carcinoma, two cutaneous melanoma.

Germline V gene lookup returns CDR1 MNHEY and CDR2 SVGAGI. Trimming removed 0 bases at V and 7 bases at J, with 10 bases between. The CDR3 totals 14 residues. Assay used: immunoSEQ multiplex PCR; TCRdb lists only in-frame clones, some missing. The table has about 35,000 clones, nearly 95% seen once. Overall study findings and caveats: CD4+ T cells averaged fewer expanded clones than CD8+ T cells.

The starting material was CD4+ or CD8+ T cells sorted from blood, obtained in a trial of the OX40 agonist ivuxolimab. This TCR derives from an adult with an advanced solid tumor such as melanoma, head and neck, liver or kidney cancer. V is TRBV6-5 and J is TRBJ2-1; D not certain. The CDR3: CASSYSRQMNEQFF. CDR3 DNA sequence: TGTGCCAGCAGTTACTCGAGGCAGATGAATGAGCAGTTCTTC.